This TCR beta chain originates from a study of blood T cells in healthy people across ages. Germline trimming cut 6 bases from V and 6 bases from J; bases unmatched to any gene: 12. This CDR3 is 14 amino acids long. The germline CDR1 and CDR2 sequences are SQVTM and ANQGSEA. Through a sample-barcoded 5' primer and a J-beta primer mix, a second PCR was run for 7 to 11 cycles. TCRdb re-called the 5' RACE reads through MiXCR, storing one row per CDR3 protein. The data contain about 1,500,000 distinct CDR3 sequences, around two fifths of them singletons. This clonotype has more than one count but fewer than ten.

What was sequenced was blood. The V gene is TRBV29-1, the J gene TRBJ1-1; 8 bases fit TRBD1. The source is a woman aged 18-29 years in good health. DNA of the CDR3: TGCAGCGTCCCCAGGCACGACAGGGGCCCTGAAGCTTTCTTT. This encodes CSVPRHDRGPEAFF.